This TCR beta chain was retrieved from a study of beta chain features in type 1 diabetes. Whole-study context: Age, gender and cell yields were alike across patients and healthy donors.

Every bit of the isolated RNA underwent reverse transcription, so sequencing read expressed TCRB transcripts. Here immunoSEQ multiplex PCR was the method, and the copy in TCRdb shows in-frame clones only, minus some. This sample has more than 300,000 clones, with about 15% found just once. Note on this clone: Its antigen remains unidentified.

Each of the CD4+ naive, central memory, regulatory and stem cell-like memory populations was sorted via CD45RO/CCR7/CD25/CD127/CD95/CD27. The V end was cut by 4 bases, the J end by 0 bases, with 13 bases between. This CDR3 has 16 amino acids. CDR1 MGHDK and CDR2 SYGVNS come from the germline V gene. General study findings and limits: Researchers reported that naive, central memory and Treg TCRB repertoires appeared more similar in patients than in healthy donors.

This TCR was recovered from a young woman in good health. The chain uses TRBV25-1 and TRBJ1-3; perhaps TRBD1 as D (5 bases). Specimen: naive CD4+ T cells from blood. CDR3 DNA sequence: TGTGCCAGCAGTGCCTTAGACAGCCACTCTGGAAACACCATATATTTT. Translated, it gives CASSALDSHSGNTIYF.